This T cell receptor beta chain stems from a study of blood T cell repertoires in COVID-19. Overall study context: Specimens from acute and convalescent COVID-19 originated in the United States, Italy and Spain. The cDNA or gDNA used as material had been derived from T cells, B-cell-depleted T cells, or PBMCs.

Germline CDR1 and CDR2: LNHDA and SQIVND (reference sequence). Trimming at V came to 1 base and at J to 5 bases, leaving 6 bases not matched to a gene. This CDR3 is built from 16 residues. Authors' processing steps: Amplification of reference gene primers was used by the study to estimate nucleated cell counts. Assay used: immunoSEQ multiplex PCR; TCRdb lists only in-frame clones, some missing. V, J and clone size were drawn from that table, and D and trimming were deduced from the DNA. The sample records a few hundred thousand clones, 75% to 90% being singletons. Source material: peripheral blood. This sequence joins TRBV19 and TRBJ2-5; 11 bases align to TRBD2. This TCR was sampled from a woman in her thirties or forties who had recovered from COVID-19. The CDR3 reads CASSIALAGAGETQYF. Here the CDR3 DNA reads TGTGCCAGTAGTATAGCACTAGCGGGGGCCGGCGAGACCCAGTACTTC.